This T cell receptor beta chain is from a study of technical replicates of blood from a handful of donors. This table comes from immunoSEQ multiplex PCR, and its TCRdb copy is limited to in-frame clones, with some not included. This sample carries around 72,000 clones, 91% of them seen once, and the ten largest clones take around 0.34%. The CDR3 consists of 14 residues. CDR1 and CDR2 from the germline V gene are MGHRA and YSYEKL. The V end was cut by 5 bases, the J end by 7 bases, with 15 bases between. The gene calls are TRBV4-1 and TRBJ2-1, with D possibly TRBD2 on 5 matching bases. This TCR was sampled from a human donor in good health. Some clones in this sample may be carry-over from other donors' samples. Sequencing was done on a sample of T cells isolated from PBMCs. DNA of the CDR3: TGCGCCAGCAGCTGGTCTGGAATAGCGAATGAGCAGTTCTTC. Translated, it gives CASSWSGIANEQFF.